This paragraph reports one TCR beta chain. The antigen is unknown. This entry is derived from a study of OX40 agonist ivuxolimab in advanced cancers. Background on the study: Prior checkpoint blockade (anti-PD-1, anti-PD-L1 or anti-CTLA-4) was permitted; around 39% had it.

Study observations and caveats: Blood T cells, both CD4+ and CD8+, expanded clonally by week 6 at 0.1 to 3.0 mg/kg. More expanded clones were seen, on average, in CD8+ T cells than in CD4+.

Sequencing was performed with immunoSEQ multiplex PCR; in TCRdb, only in-frame clones are kept and a portion is missing. The sample has tens of thousands of clones, about four fifths seen once. With 4 bases removed from V and 2 bases from J, the gap between germline ends came to 13 bases. CDR1 and CDR2 from the germline V gene are SGHAT and FQNNGV. There are 15 residues in the CDR3. With autoimmune disease history or systemic immunosuppression, patients were excluded. The sequence derives from an adult with an advanced solid tumor such as melanoma, head and neck, liver or kidney cancer. This rearrangement joins TRBV11-2 to TRBJ2-3, with a weak D call TRBD2 (6 bases). Sequenced material: CD4+ or CD8+ T cells sorted from blood, taken in a trial of the OX40 agonist ivuxolimab. Written as DNA, the CDR3 is TGTGCCAGCAGCTACTTTAGCGGAGACACAGATACGCAGTATTTT. Translated: CASSYFSGDTDTQYF. Based on the CDR3 plus reference TRBV11-2 and TRBJ2-3, the full variable domain is EAGVAQSPRYKIIEKRQSVAFWCNPISGHATLYWYQQILGQGPKLLIQFQNNGVVDDSQLPKDRFSAERLKGVDSTLKIQPAKLEDSAVYLCASSYFSGDTDTQYFGPGTRLTVL.